The 6 T cell receptor beta chains below were found in one sample sequenced in a study of T cell clonotyping in hematopoietic cell transplantation. Using immunoSEQ multiplex PCR, the repertoire was profiled, and TCRdb retains in-frame clones only, with some absent. The sample carries around 7,000 clones, more than 70% recorded once. The material sequenced was PBMCs, taken 100 days after allogeneic stem cell transplant. Receptors were obtained from a male patient aged 18 to 35 who had an allogeneic stem cell transplant from a related donor, so the T cells may come from the graft donor. Some clones in this sample may be carry-over from other donors' samples.

The chain recombines TRBV7-3 with TRBJ2-5; 9 nucleotides align to TRBD1. The CDR3 is 14 amino acids. The V gene's germline CDR1 is SGHTA and CDR2 FQGTGA. Trimming at V came to 3 bases and at J to 7 bases, leaving 6 bases not matched to a gene. The CDR3 is CASSLGQGSGTQYF. CDR3 in DNA: TGTGCCAGCAGCTTGGGACAGGGCTCTGGGACCCAGTACTTC.

V and J are TRBV5-5 and TRBJ1-5, with TRBD1 identical over 7 bases. The V and J ends lost 0 bases and 5 bases, in that order; junction bases with no gene match: 8. There are 16 residues in the CDR3. From germline, CDR1 is SGHKS and CDR2 YYEKEE (reference sequence). CDR3 in amino acids: CASSLGQGDGYQPQHF. In DNA form, the CDR3 reads TGTGCCAGCAGCTTGGGGCAGGGGGACGGGTATCAGCCCCAGCATTTT.

The rearrangement uses TRBV23-1 and TRBJ2-7; perhaps TRBD2 as D (6 bases). TRBV23-1 counts as an open reading frame of uncertain function. CDR3 length: 15 amino acids. V lost 0 bases to trimming and J lost 3 bases, with 12 bases between them. CDR3 protein: CASSQSSGLFYEQYV. The CDR3 DNA reads as TGCGCCAGCAGTCAATCCTCGGGACTTTTCTACGAGCAGTACGTC.

V and J are TRBV13 and TRBJ2-5; TRBD2 is a possible D gene (6 bases). Germline V gives CDR1 PRHDT, CDR2 FYEKMQ (reference sequence). V lost 0 bases and J 5 bases, leaving 10 bases between the germline ends. The CDR3 consists of 14 residues. CDR3 sequence reads: CASSLGGSYETQYF. The CDR3 DNA sequence: TGTGCCAGCAGCTTAGGCGGGAGCTATGAGACCCAGTACTTC.

V usage is TRBV5-4 and J usage is TRBJ1-3; TRBD1 agrees at 9 bases. This CDR3 is 16 amino acids long. CDR1 is SGHNT, CDR2 YYREEE, per germline (reference sequence). Unmatched junction bases numbered 5, after V lost 2 bases and J lost 2 bases. The CDR3 here is CASSLGTGITGNTIYF. The CDR3 DNA follows: TGTGCCAGCAGCTTAGGGACAGGGATCACTGGAAACACCATATATTTT.

This clone has a single count. V usage is TRBV7-6 and J usage is TRBJ1-1; tentative D call: TRBD1 (5 bases). Trimming pared 5 bases from V and 7 bases from J, leaving 11 bases between. The CDR3 consists of 12 residues. Germline V gene data show CDR1 as SGHVS and CDR2 as FNYEAQ. CDR3 sequence: CASSRDGLEAFF. Here the CDR3 DNA reads TGTGCCAGCAGCCGGGACGGTCTTGAAGCTTTCTTT. The full variable domain, completed using reference TRBV7-6 and TRBJ1-1, is GAGVSQSPRYKVTKRGQDVALRCDPISGHVSLYWYRQALGQGPEFLTYFNYEAQQDKSGLPNDRFSAERPEGSISTLTIQRTEQRDSAMYRCASSRDGLEAFFGQGTRLTVV.